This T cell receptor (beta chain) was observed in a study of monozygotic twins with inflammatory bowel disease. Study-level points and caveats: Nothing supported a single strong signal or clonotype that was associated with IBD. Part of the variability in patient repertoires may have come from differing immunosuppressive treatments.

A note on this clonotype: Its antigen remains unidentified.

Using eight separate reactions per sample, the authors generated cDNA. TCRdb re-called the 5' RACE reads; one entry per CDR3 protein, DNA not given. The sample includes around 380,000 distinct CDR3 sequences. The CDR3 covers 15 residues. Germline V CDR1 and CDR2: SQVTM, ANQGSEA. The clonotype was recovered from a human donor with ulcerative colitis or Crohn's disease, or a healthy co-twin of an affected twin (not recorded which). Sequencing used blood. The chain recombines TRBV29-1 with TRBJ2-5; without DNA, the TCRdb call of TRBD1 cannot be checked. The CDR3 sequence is CSVEDLEKPGETQYF.